This T cell receptor beta chain was found in a study of graft-versus-host responses after intestinal transplantation (dated by TCRdb to the early 2020s). With respect to the entire study: The transplants that recipients got were multivisceral, liver-intestinal, or isolated intestinal. Every recipient was given anti-thymocyte globulin induction, followed by about three years of maintenance tacrolimus and steroids. After intestinal transplantation, graft-versus-host and host-versus-graft alloreactive T cell clones were followed in the graft, circulation and bone marrow using bulk TCR-beta CDR3 sequencing. To identify alloreactive clones, pre-transplant mixed lymphocyte reaction products were sequenced and then compared with unstimulated pre-transplant donor and recipient T cells. The cohort enrolled 20 to 25 intestinal transplant recipients including one retransplant, and 3 patients lacking pretransplant specimens were excluded. Donor T cell macrochimerism was defined as a peak of at least 4% donor T cells among recipient peripheral blood mononuclear cells. Rather than going through the commercial service, samples from three later patients were sequenced in-house on an Illumina MiSeq and processed with MiXCR.

The time point label here, explained by the study, means: cells obtained before transplantation from donor or recipient. CD3+CD4+ and CD3+CD8+ populations were FACS-sorted from unstimulated pre-transplant donor and recipient cells taken from spleen or lymph nodes. Libraries were built with the immunoSEQ multiplex PCR assay. For most patients, genomic DNA was isolated using the Qiagen DNeasy Blood and Tissue Kit and was shipped frozen to Adaptive Biotechnologies for TCR sequencing. High-throughput TCR-beta CDR3 sequencing of genomic DNA from most patients was performed by Adaptive Biotechnologies. In the authors' own workflow: TCR sequencing data for some 17 patients were retrieved from Adaptive's ImmunoSEQ software; a few other patients were processed with MiXCR and VDJtools. CD4 versus CD8 sorting errors were corrected by removing sequences found in both subsets at a frequency ratio below 5:1. Because the origin of CDR3 nucleotide sequences shared between donor and recipient could not be assigned, those sequences were removed. To count as alloreactive, a clone needed at least 2-fold expansion over unstimulated cells and a minimum CFSE-low frequency of 0.002% (template counts) or 0.001% (read counts). Clones were considered mappable if detected in sequenced pre-transplant spleen, lymph node, or MLR CFSE-low populations of the donor or recipient. Cumulative frequency of alloreactive clones was calculated as a percentage of all sequences weighted by copy number. TCRdb's version of the immuneACCESS table is confined to in-frame rearrangements and falls short of the full clone set. An unresolved V gene accounts for under half of the shortfall where checked; the remainder is of unknown origin. V and J calls and clone size follow that table, whereas D and trimming were derived from the DNA. The sample includes some 79,000 clones, with roughly 91% observed a single time. Of the sample, roughly 0.31% is held by the ten largest clones.

CDR1 and CDR2 are drawn from the germline V gene: MNHEY, SVGAGI. The CDR3 goes from the cysteine to the phenylalanine over 13 residues. The sequence is cut down to CDR3 DNA, 39 bases in frame from base 1. The V end loses 2 bases and the J end loses 8 bases, and a stretch of 12 bases separates them. Results the study describes overall, beyond this receptor: The relatively low number and heterogeneity of intestinal transplant patients limited the conclusions. High GvH to HvG T cell clonal ratios were observed in the allografts of patients with donor T cell macrochimerism. Early after transplant, peak levels of circulating GvH clones were associated with declines in HvG clones. GvH clones were detected in recipient bone marrow, and some of these GvH clones were observed earlier in ileal mucosa or blood, consistent with an intestinal mucosal origin.

About this clone itself: Its antigen target is currently unknown. The input lacks base qualities; no much larger clone sits a single base away.

The V gene is TRBV6-5 and the J gene is TRBJ1-2, with no D gene named confidently. The source material was unstimulated CD4+ T cells sorted from spleen or lymph node cells, sampled before intestinal transplant. The receptor comes from a human donor who received an intestinal transplant. The DNA sequence is given as TGTGCCAGCAGTTACGCGGGGTTGGGGGGCTACACCTTC. Translated, it gives CASSYAGLGGYTF.